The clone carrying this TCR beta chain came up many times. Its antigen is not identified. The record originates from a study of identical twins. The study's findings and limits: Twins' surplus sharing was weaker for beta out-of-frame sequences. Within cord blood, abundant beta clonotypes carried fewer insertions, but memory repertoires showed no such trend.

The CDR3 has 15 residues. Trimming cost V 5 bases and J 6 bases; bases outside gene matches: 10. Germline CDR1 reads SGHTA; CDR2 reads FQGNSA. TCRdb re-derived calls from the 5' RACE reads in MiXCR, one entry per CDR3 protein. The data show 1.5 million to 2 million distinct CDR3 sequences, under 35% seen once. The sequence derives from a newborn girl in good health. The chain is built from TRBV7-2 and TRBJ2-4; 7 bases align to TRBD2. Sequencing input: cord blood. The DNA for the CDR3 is TGTGCCAGCAGCGCATCGGGACTATTTGGAAACATTCAGTACTTC. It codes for CASSASGLFGNIQYF. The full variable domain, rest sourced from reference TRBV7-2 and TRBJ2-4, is GAGVSQSPSNKVTEKGKDVELRCDPISGHTALYWYRQSLGQGLEFLIYFQGNSAPDKSGLPSDRFSAERTGGSVSTLTIQRTQQEDSAVYLCASSASGLFGNIQYFGAGTRLSVL.